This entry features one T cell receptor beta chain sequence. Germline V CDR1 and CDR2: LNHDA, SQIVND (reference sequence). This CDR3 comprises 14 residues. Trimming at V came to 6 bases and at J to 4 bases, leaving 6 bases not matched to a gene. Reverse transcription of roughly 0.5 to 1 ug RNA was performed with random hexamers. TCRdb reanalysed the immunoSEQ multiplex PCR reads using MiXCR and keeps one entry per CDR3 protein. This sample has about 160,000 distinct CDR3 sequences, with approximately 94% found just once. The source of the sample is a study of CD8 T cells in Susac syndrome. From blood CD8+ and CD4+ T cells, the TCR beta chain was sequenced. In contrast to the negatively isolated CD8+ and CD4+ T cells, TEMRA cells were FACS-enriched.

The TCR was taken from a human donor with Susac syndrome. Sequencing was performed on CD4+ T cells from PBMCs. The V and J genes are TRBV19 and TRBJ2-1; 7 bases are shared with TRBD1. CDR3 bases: TGTGCCAGTAGGACGGGACAGAGTTACAATGAGCAGTTCTTC. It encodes CASRTGQSYNEQFF.